Reported below is one T cell receptor (beta chain). The target antigen is unknown. The sample is drawn from a study of cytomegalovirus exposure and HLA in healthy donors. Study information: Assignment to the Caucasian-associated ancestry cluster applied to 81% of the approximately 400 genotyped donors.

Germline assignment: CDR1 MGHDK and CDR2 SYGVNS. This CDR3 region has 15 residues. J lost 8 bases, V lost 4 bases, and 6 bases had no gene match. Study-level points and caveats: Several top significant clusters appeared, in a later analysis, to be linked to common viral pathogens. In a later analysis, donors in an Asian-associated ancestry cluster reportedly had fewer N-insertions in productive TCRs than the cohort mean. The study flagged roughly 160 TCR beta chains as cytomegalovirus-associated.

The PCR made use of 60 Vbeta and 13 Jbeta primers. TCRdb keeps only in-frame clones here, not all; method: immunoSEQ multiplex PCR. The sample includes 45,000 to 70,000 clones. The J gene is TRBJ2-2, the V gene TRBV25-1; 11 nucleotides line up with TRBD2. The sequencing input was PBMCs. This TCR was sampled from a woman aged 45-59 years in good health and CMV-seropositive. This chain's CDR3 is CASSGRLAGGGELFF. Written as DNA, the CDR3 is TGTGCCAGCAGTGGTCGGCTAGCGGGAGGAGGGGAGCTGTTTTTT.